These 32 T cell receptor beta chains share one sample of origin, sequenced in a study of blood T cell repertoires in COVID-19. TCRdb keeps only in-frame clones here, not all; method: immunoSEQ multiplex PCR. The sample consists of about 170,000 clones, just under 90% of them appearing once. Sequenced material: peripheral blood. Receptors originate from a man aged 18-30 years with active or convalescent COVID-19.

The V gene is TRBV24-1, the J gene TRBJ2-2, with D tentatively TRBD2 (5 bases). Trimming pared 2 bases from V and 0 bases from J, leaving 18 bases between. The CDR3 runs to 19 residues. From germline, CDR1 is KGHDR and CDR2 SFDVKD. The CDR3 region has the DNA TGTGCCACCAGTGATTGGTCGGGAAGGGCGTTCGCGAACACCGGGGAGCTGTTTTTT. This translates into CATSDWSGRAFANTGELFF.

The J gene is TRBJ2-7, the V gene TRBV27; D ambiguous. This CDR3 is built from 13 residues. V was clipped by 0 bases and J by 4 bases, with 7 bases between them. The germline gives CDR1 MNHEY, CDR2 SMNVEV (reference sequence). CDR3: CASSLSARYEQYF. The CDR3 coding sequence is TGTGCCAGCAGTTTATCGGCACGTTACGAGCAGTACTTC.

The chain uses TRBV28 and TRBJ1-1; 8 nucleotides line up with TRBD1. The CDR3 has 16 amino acids. Germline V lookup: CDR1 MDHEN, CDR2 SYDVKM. Germline trimming cut 3 bases from V and 5 bases from J; bases unmatched to any gene: 11. The CDR3 DNA sequence: TGTGCCAGCAGTTTGCCAGATGCAGGGGGCCGGACTGAAGCTTTCTTT. Protein product: CASSLPDAGGRTEAFF. The full variable domain, its missing parts supplied by reference TRBV28 and TRBJ1-1, is DVKVTQSSRYLVKRTGEKVFLECVQDMDHENMFWYRQDPGLGLRLIYFSYDVKMKEKGDIPEGYSVSREKKERFSLILESASTNQTSMYLCASSLPDAGGRTEAFFGQGTRLTVV.

This clone was seen a single time. The chain links TRBV27 to TRBJ2-1; a possible D gene is TRBD2 (6 bases). This CDR3 region has 18 residues. Germline lookup yields CDR1 MNHEY and CDR2 SMNVEV (reference sequence). With 6 bases removed from V and 0 bases from J, the gap between germline ends came to 21 bases. CDR3 sequence: CASSPEVRGSLSYNEQFF. The CDR3 nucleotides read TGTGCCAGCAGCCCCGAGGTCCGGGGGTCTCTCTCCTACAATGAGCAGTTCTTC.

The chain recombines TRBV14 with TRBJ2-3, with 10 bases that match TRBD2. From germline, CDR1 is SGHDN and CDR2 FVKESK. The CDR3 runs 15 residues. Trimming at V came to 4 bases and at J to 1 base, leaving 2 bases not matched to a gene. The CDR3 is CASSPAGGRTDTQYF. The CDR3 DNA reads TGTGCCAGCAGCCCAGCGGGGGGGCGCACAGATACGCAGTATTTT.

This chain uses TRBV7-2 with TRBJ2-3, with 14 bases identical to TRBD2. The junction had 4 bases not matched to a gene; V was cut back by 5 bases and J by 6 bases. This CDR3 is 15 amino acids long. The germline V gene has CDR1 SGHTA and CDR2 FQGNSA. Written as DNA, the CDR3 is TGTGCCAGCAGCCGGACTAGCGGGGGGTCGGATACGCAGTATTTT. This codes for CASSRTSGGSDTQYF.

V gene TRBV7-2 combines with J gene TRBJ1-2; no firm D call. The CDR3 runs 15 residues. V lost 5 bases and J 5 bases, leaving 18 bases between the germline ends. Germline CDR1 and CDR2: SGHTA and FQGNSA. The DNA for the CDR3 is TGTGCCAGCAGCACTTCCGGACTCCGGGTATATGGCTACACCTTC. This gives the protein CASSTSGLRVYGYTF.

This clone was found once. The rearrangement uses TRBV24-1 and TRBJ2-5, with D uncertain. The germline V and J ends were trimmed by 2 bases and 5 bases, with 5 bases remaining between them. This CDR3 spans 12 amino acids. Germline CDR1 reads KGHDR; CDR2 reads SFDVKD. The CDR3 reads CATSDSRETQYF. The DNA of the CDR3 is TGTGCCACCAGTGATTCCCGGGAGACCCAGTACTTC.

This rearrangement joins TRBV5-1 to TRBJ2-3; 9 bases fit TRBD2. The CDR3 has 16 amino acids. Per the germline V gene, CDR1 is SGHRS and CDR2 is YFSETQ. V lost 0 bases and J lost 2; bases outside the gene matches: 4. CDR3 sequence (DNA): TGCGCCAGCAGCTTGGAAGCGGGGGGAGTCACAGATACGCAGTATTTT. Its protein product is CASSLEAGGVTDTQYF.

V is TRBV6-1 and J is TRBJ1-3, with D possibly matching TRBD1 (6 bases). Trimming stripped 2 bases from V and 2 bases from J, with 19 bases between. Per germline, CDR1 MNHNS and CDR2 SASEGT. CDR3 length equals 18 residues. CDR3 residues: CASSESDRSFEAGNTIYF. In DNA, the CDR3 is TGTGCCAGCAGTGAATCGGACAGATCATTTGAAGCTGGAAACACCATATATTTT.

The J gene is TRBJ2-2, the V gene TRBV7-9; 9 positions agree with TRBD1. Trimming took 3 bases from V and 4 from J; bases not matched to a gene: 3. Germline V lookup: CDR1 SEHNR, CDR2 FQNEAQ (reference sequence). The CDR3 sequence is 15 residues long. The CDR3: CASSFLQGATGELFF. The CDR3, as DNA: TGTGCCAGCAGCTTTTTACAGGGGGCCACCGGGGAGCTGTTTTTT.

V gene TRBV5-6 combines with J gene TRBJ2-1, with TRBD2 as a possible D gene (6 bases). The V gene lost 3 bases and the J gene lost 13 bases, with 14 bases spanning the gap. CDR1 SGHDT and CDR2 YYEEEE come from the germline V gene. The CDR3 spans 12 residues. The CDR3, as DNA: TGTGCCAGCAGCTCACGGACGGGGGAACAGTTCTTC. This gives the protein CASSSRTGEQFF.

This rearrangement joins TRBV25-1 to TRBJ1-4; 9 bases are shared with TRBD1. Trimming took 3 bases from V and 3 from J; bases not matched to a gene: 2. The CDR3 consists of 15 residues. Germline V lookup: CDR1 MGHDK, CDR2 SYGVNS. CDR3 nucleotides: TGTGCCAGCAGTGAGGGACAGGGATCTAATGAAAAACTGTTTTTT. It translates to CASSEGQGSNEKLFF.

The chain employs TRBV2 and TRBJ1-2; D gene uncertain. There are 11 residues in the CDR3. V was cut by 8 bases and J by 7 bases, with 11 bases left in between. Germline V gene sequence: CDR1 SNHLY, CDR2 FYNNEI. As DNA, the CDR3 is TGTGCCAGCTCTAGCGATCTTGGCTACACCTTC. Amino acid sequence: CASSSDLGYTF.

The chain combines TRBV7-3 with TRBJ2-5; D may be TRBD1 (6 bases). Germline lookup yields CDR1 SGHTA and CDR2 FQGTGA. The CDR3 runs to 18 residues. V was clipped by 1 base and J by 1 base, with 19 bases between them. Here the CDR3 reads CASSLRGSGTRGQETQYF. Written as DNA, the CDR3 is TGTGCCAGCAGCTTAAGAGGGAGTGGGACACGCGGCCAAGAGACCCAGTACTTC.

The chain couples TRBV6-5 to TRBJ2-2; 8 bases are a match to TRBD2. Germline CDR1 MNHEY, CDR2 SVGAGI. Germline trimming cut 8 bases from V and 7 bases from J; bases unmatched to any gene: 9. The CDR3 is 14 amino acids. The CDR3 coding sequence is TGTGCCAGCGAACGGGAGGGCCGCGTCGGGGAGCTGTTTTTT. Translation: CASEREGRVGELFF.

The rearrangement joins TRBV18 to TRBJ2-2, with no clear D. V was trimmed by 2 bases and J by 6 bases, leaving 7 bases between them. This CDR3 contains 13 residues. Germline lookup yields CDR1 KGHSH and CDR2 LQKENI. CDR3 residues: CASSPGEPGELFF. The CDR3 DNA reads as TGTGCCAGCTCACCAGGAGAGCCCGGGGAGCTGTTTTTT.

This clone has just one count. CDR3 region: CATSDLDLPGDYGYTF. CDR3 bases: TGTGCCACCAGTGATCTGGACCTCCCAGGGGACTATGGCTACACCTTC. The gene calls are TRBV24-1 and TRBJ1-2; D perhaps matches TRBD1 (6 bases). The germline V gene has CDR1 KGHDR and CDR2 SFDVKD. The CDR3 has 16 residues. Between the trimmed V and J ends, which lost 3 bases and 3 bases, there was a span of 16 bases.

The chain carries TRBV2 and TRBJ1-2, with TRBD1 identical over 8 bases. The CDR3 has 13 amino acids. The V and J ends lost 5 bases and 4 bases, in that order; junction bases with no gene match: 3. Germline assignment: CDR1 SNHLY and CDR2 FYNNEI. CDR3 residues: CASSQGALYGYTF. CDR3 DNA sequence: TGTGCCAGCAGTCAGGGGGCCCTCTATGGCTACACCTTC.

V is TRBV6-5 and J is TRBJ2-7, with D maybe TRBD1 (5 bases). Trimming left V 7 bases short and J 3 bases short, with 13 bases between. Germline V gene sequence: CDR1 MNHEY, CDR2 SVGAGI. CDR3 length: 13 amino acids. As DNA, the CDR3 is TGTGCCAGCAATAATTGGGGCGGCTACGAGCAGTACGTC. It codes for CASNNWGGYEQYV.

This clone has only one observation. V gene TRBV15 combines with J gene TRBJ2-5; a possible D gene is TRBD2 (6 bases). Trimming took off 2 bases at V and 1 base at J, with 14 bases between the two ends. The CDR3 totals 16 residues. CDR1 LNHNV and CDR2 YYDKDF come from the germline V gene (reference sequence). CDR3 DNA sequence: TGTGCCACCAGCAGACATAGACCGGGACTCCAAGAGACCCAGTACTTC. It yields the protein CATSRHRPGLQETQYF.

The genes are TRBV19 and TRBJ2-3; D gene unclear. Germline V gene lookup returns CDR1 LNHDA and CDR2 SQIVND (reference sequence). The V and J ends lost 6 bases and 0 bases respectively, with 13 bases between them. The CDR3 is 15 amino acids. CDR3 DNA sequence: TGTGCCAGTAGATCAGAGAGACTCAGCACAGATACGCAGTATTTT. Its translation is CASRSERLSTDTQYF.

The chain carries TRBV2 and TRBJ1-3; 8 positions match TRBD1. V lost 8 bases to trimming and J lost 0 bases; unmatched junction nucleotides: 6. The CDR3 runs 15 residues. CDR1 and CDR2 (germline): SNHLY, FYNNEI. In nucleotides, the CDR3 is TGTGCCAGCCTCAAGGACAGGGTCTCTGGAAACACCATATATTTT. Protein product: CASLKDRVSGNTIYF.

CDR3 amino acids: CASSLGRSYTF. Written as DNA, the CDR3 is TGTGCCAGCAGTCTAGGGAGGAGCTACACCTTC. J is TRBJ1-2 and V is TRBV12-3 or TRBV12-4, with D unclear. This CDR3 has 11 amino acids. Trimming shortened V by 5 bases and J by 9 bases, and 10 bases separated the two germline ends.

The chain is built from TRBV6-5 and TRBJ1-5; D uncertain. CDR3 size: 13 residues. The germline V gene has CDR1 MNHEY and CDR2 SVGAGI. Trimming pared 6 bases from V and 2 bases from J, leaving 8 bases between. In DNA form, the CDR3 reads TGTGCCAGCAGATCGCGTGGCAATCAGCCCCAGCATTTT. The encoded protein is CASRSRGNQPQHF.

The V call is TRBV5-1, the J call TRBJ2-3, with 9 bases that match TRBD1. This CDR3 is built from 14 residues. Germline assignment: CDR1 SGHRS and CDR2 YFSETQ. J lost 5 bases, V lost 0 bases, and 1 base had no gene match. The CDR3 loop is CASSLGQGGDTQYF. The CDR3 nucleotides are TGCGCCAGCAGCTTGGGACAGGGGGGAGATACGCAGTATTTT.

Only one count was recorded for this clone. The same CDR3 is also encoded by other DNA sequences in this sample. The chain employs TRBV12-3 or TRBV12-4 and TRBJ2-6; D is undetermined. V was shortened by 3 bases and J by 4 bases, with 4 bases between the two germline ends. The CDR3 spans 13 residues. CDR3 DNA: TGTGCCAGCAGTTTCAGGGGGGCCAACGTCCTGACTTTC. Protein: CASSFRGANVLTF.

The chain links TRBV9 to TRBJ1-2; 8 bases line up with TRBD1. V lost 3 bases, J lost 2 bases, and 6 bases stayed unmatched. CDR1 and CDR2 from the germline V gene are SGDLS and YYNGEE. The CDR3 is made up of 15 amino acids. The chain's CDR3 is CASSAGTGLNYGYTF. The CDR3 bases are TGTGCCAGCAGCGCGGGGACAGGTTTGAACTATGGCTACACCTTC.

V is TRBV5-1 and J is TRBJ1-4; 7 bases map to TRBD1. V lost 4 bases and J lost 8; bases outside the gene matches: 8. This CDR3 contains 14 residues. The germline V gene has CDR1 SGHRS and CDR2 YFSETQ. As DNA, the CDR3 is TGCGCCAGCAGCCAGGGGGAGGTAGGAGAAAAACTGTTTTTT. Protein sequence: CASSQGEVGEKLFF.

The V gene is TRBV27, the J gene TRBJ1-1, with D possibly being TRBD1 (6 bases). CDR1 is MNHEY and CDR2 is SMNVEV in the germline V gene (reference sequence). The V end lost 6 bases, the J end lost 5 bases, and 10 bases lay between the germline ends. There are 12 residues in the CDR3. In DNA form, the CDR3 reads TGTGCCAGCAGACAAACAGGGACTGAAGCTTTCTTT. Its translation: CASRQTGTEAFF.

The chain is built from TRBV29-1 and TRBJ1-1; TRBD1 might be the D (6 bases). Deletions cut 5 bases from V and 2 bases from J, with 12 bases between. Germline V gene lookup returns CDR1 SQVTM and CDR2 ANQGSEA. This CDR3 region has 13 residues. The CDR3 region has the DNA TGCAGCGTTCGGACAGACCTTAACACTGAAGCTTTCTTT. Amino acids: CSVRTDLNTEAFF.

The chain carries TRBV29-1 and TRBJ1-1, with 7 positions matching TRBD1. Germline trimming cut 4 bases from V and 4 bases from J; bases unmatched to any gene: 6. The CDR3 spans 13 residues. Germline assignment: CDR1 SQVTM and CDR2 ANQGSEA. This CDR3 reads CSVGQGRGTEAFF. As DNA, the CDR3 is TGCAGCGTTGGACAGGGACGTGGCACTGAAGCTTTCTTT. The full variable domain, its missing parts supplied by reference TRBV29-1 and TRBJ1-1, is SAVISQKPSRDICQRGTSLTIQCQVDSQVTMMFWYRQQPGQSLTLIATANQGSEATYESGFVIDKFPISRPNLTFSTLTVSNMSPEDSSIYLCSVGQGRGTEAFFGQGTRLTVV.